A selection of T cell receptor beta chains follows, all from one sample in a study of cytomegalovirus exposure and HLA in healthy donors. Profiled with immunoSEQ multiplex PCR; TCRdb holds only in-frame clones, not every one. The data hold 150,000 to 200,000 clones, with 68% observed a single time. Sequenced input: PBMCs. The origin of the receptors is a woman in her thirties or forties in good health and CMV-seropositive. The CDR3 runs from the conserved cysteine through the conserved F or W. The order of the fields is clone size, V gene, J gene, D gene, CDR3 protein, CDR3 DNA. A D gene is named only where the DNA matches it firmly. Not every row has a clone size; where given, it reads once, few, many or a size class.

clone_size: NA
v_call: TRBV4-1
j_call: TRBJ1-4
d_call: TRBD1
cdr3_aa: CASSQGVSGTGNEKLFF
cdr3_nt: TGCGCCAGCAGCCAAGGGGTGTCCGGGACAGGGAACGAAAAACTGTTTTTT

clone_size: NA
v_call: TRBV28
j_call: TRBJ2-3
d_call: NA
cdr3_aa: CASSLDRNTDTQYF
cdr3_nt: TGTGCCAGCAGTTTAGACAGAAACACAGATACGCAGTATTTT

clone_size: NA
v_call: TRBV10-3
j_call: TRBJ1-2
d_call: NA
cdr3_aa: CAISPGTASGGYTF
cdr3_nt: TGTGCCATCTCACCGGGAACCGCGTCTGGGGGCTACACCTTC

clone_size: few
v_call: TRBV29-1
j_call: TRBJ2-7
d_call: TRBD2
cdr3_aa: CSVLKLAGVTYEQYF
cdr3_nt: TGCAGCGTTCTTAAACTAGCGGGAGTAACCTACGAGCAGTACTTC

clone_size: few
v_call: TRBV7-9
j_call: TRBJ2-7
d_call: TRBD1
cdr3_aa: CASSSQGEEHYEQYF
cdr3_nt: TGTGCCAGCAGCTCTCAGGGGGAAGAACACTACGAGCAGTACTTC

clone_size: few
v_call: TRBV6-5
j_call: TRBJ1-4
d_call: TRBD1
cdr3_aa: CASKAPGTGGEKLFF
cdr3_nt: TGTGCCAGCAAGGCTCCCGGGACAGGGGGGGAAAAACTGTTTTTT

clone_size: few
v_call: TRBV4-1
j_call: TRBJ1-3
d_call: NA
cdr3_aa: CASSQPHTNSGNTIYF
cdr3_nt: TGCGCCAGCAGCCAACCCCACACCAACTCTGGAAACACCATATATTTT

clone_size: few
v_call: TRBV7-8
j_call: TRBJ1-1
d_call: TRBD1
cdr3_aa: CASSPQTGGIYTEAFF
cdr3_nt: TGTGCCAGCAGCCCTCAGACAGGGGGCATTTACACTGAAGCTTTCTTT

clone_size: few
v_call: TRBV5-6
j_call: TRBJ2-7
d_call: NA
cdr3_aa: CASSLADFSYEQYF
cdr3_nt: TGTGCCAGCAGCTTGGCTGACTTCTCCTACGAGCAGTACTTC

clone_size: NA
v_call: TRBV7-2
j_call: TRBJ2-1
d_call: TRBD2
cdr3_aa: CASSLATSGGVNEQFF
cdr3_nt: TGTGCCAGCAGCTTAGCGACTAGCGGGGGGGTTAATGAGCAGTTCTTC

clone_size: NA
v_call: TRBV7-3
j_call: TRBJ2-3
d_call: TRBD2
cdr3_aa: CASSLAGGPTDTQYF
cdr3_nt: TGTGCCAGCAGCTTGGCGGGAGGGCCCACAGATACGCAGTATTTT

clone_size: NA
v_call: TRBV29-1
j_call: TRBJ1-1
d_call: NA
cdr3_aa: CSGQTSYNEAFF
cdr3_nt: TGCAGCGGACAGACCAGCTATAATGAAGCTTTCTTT

clone_size: NA
v_call: TRBV5-1
j_call: TRBJ1-6
d_call: NA
cdr3_aa: CASSLSQGGNSPLHF
cdr3_nt: TGCGCCAGCAGCTTGTCGCAGGGAGGGAATTCACCCCTCCACTTT

clone_size: NA
v_call: TRBV19
j_call: TRBJ1-1
d_call: NA
cdr3_aa: CASSTSITGLRTEAFF
cdr3_nt: TGTGCCAGTAGTACCTCCATCACAGGGTTGCGCACTGAAGCTTTCTTT

clone_size: NA
v_call: TRBV5-1
j_call: TRBJ1-1
d_call: TRBD1
cdr3_aa: CASSLPFPGTGEEMNTEAFF
cdr3_nt: TGCGCCAGCAGCTTGCCTTTTCCCGGGACAGGGGAAGAAATGAACACTGAAGCTTTCTTT

clone_size: NA
v_call: TRBV5-1
j_call: TRBJ2-2
d_call: NA
cdr3_aa: CASSLDTENTGELFF
cdr3_nt: TGCGCCAGCAGCTTGGACACAGAAAACACCGGGGAGCTGTTTTTT

clone_size: NA
v_call: TRBV13
j_call: TRBJ2-3
d_call: TRBD2
cdr3_aa: CASSLRGDEAQYF
cdr3_nt: TGTGCCAGCAGCTTACGGGGGGATGAGGCGCAGTATTTT

clone_size: NA
v_call: TRBV6-4
j_call: TRBJ1-2
d_call: NA
cdr3_aa: CASKGCDTF
cdr3_nt: TGTGCCAGCAAGGGGTGCGACACCTTC

clone_size: NA
v_call: TRBV7-2
j_call: TRBJ2-5
d_call: NA
cdr3_aa: CASSEFGAGLQETQYF
cdr3_nt: TGTGCCAGCAGCGAATTTGGGGCAGGGCTACAAGAGACCCAGTACTTC

clone_size: NA
v_call: TRBV2
j_call: TRBJ2-7
d_call: TRBD1
cdr3_aa: CASTSGDRVPREQYF
cdr3_nt: TGTGCCAGCACCTCGGGGGACAGGGTGCCTCGCGAGCAGTACTTC

clone_size: NA
v_call: TRBV19
j_call: TRBJ1-2
d_call: NA
cdr3_aa: CASSIGGGGGDYGYTF
cdr3_nt: TGTGCCAGTAGTATAGGAGGCGGCGGCGGGGACTATGGCTACACCTTC

clone_size: few
v_call: TRBV19
j_call: TRBJ1-3
d_call: NA
cdr3_aa: CASSYGGFGNTIYF
cdr3_nt: TGTGCCAGTAGTTATGGGGGCTTTGGAAACACCATATATTTT

clone_size: NA
v_call: TRBV9
j_call: TRBJ1-1
d_call: TRBD1
cdr3_aa: CASSPGGQVTEAFF
cdr3_nt: TGTGCCAGCAGCCCCGGGGGACAGGTCACTGAAGCTTTCTTT

clone_size: NA
v_call: TRBV10-3
j_call: TRBJ1-2
d_call: TRBD1
cdr3_aa: CAITRGDRDPGGYTF
cdr3_nt: TGTGCCATCACCAGAGGGGACAGGGATCCTGGTGGCTACACCTTC

clone_size: NA
v_call: TRBV13
j_call: TRBJ2-3
d_call: NA
cdr3_aa: CASCTGTDTQYF
cdr3_nt: TGTGCCAGCTGCACGGGCACAGATACGCAGTATTTT

clone_size: NA
v_call: TRBV7-6
j_call: TRBJ2-7
d_call: NA
cdr3_aa: CASSATGFDEQYF
cdr3_nt: TGTGCCAGCAGCGCCACAGGGTTCGACGAGCAGTACTTC

clone_size: NA
v_call: TRBV7-9
j_call: TRBJ2-5
d_call: NA
cdr3_aa: CSSSLATGQETQYF
cdr3_nt: TGTTCCAGCAGCTTAGCGACAGGTCAAGAGACCCAGTACTTC

clone_size: NA
v_call: TRBV6-1
j_call: TRBJ1-2
d_call: TRBD1
cdr3_aa: CASKEGQGLNYGYTF
cdr3_nt: TGTGCCAGCAAGGAGGGACAGGGATTGAACTATGGCTACACCTTC

clone_size: NA
v_call: TRBV5-1
j_call: TRBJ1-5
d_call: NA
cdr3_aa: CASSLGQNQPQHF
cdr3_nt: TGCGCCAGCAGCTTGGGACAGAATCAGCCCCAGCATTTT

clone_size: NA
v_call: TRBV7-2
j_call: TRBJ1-2
d_call: TRBD1
cdr3_aa: CASSRSGTGGGYTF
cdr3_nt: TGTGCCAGCAGCCGATCCGGGACAGGGGGAGGCTACACCTTC

clone_size: few
v_call: TRBV28
j_call: TRBJ1-5
d_call: NA
cdr3_aa: CASSPREPAPPQNF
cdr3_nt: TGTGCCAGCAGTCCCCGGGAACCAGCCCCACCCCAGAATTTT

clone_size: NA
v_call: TRBV5-6
j_call: TRBJ1-4
d_call: NA
cdr3_aa: CDSSLGHQKLFF
cdr3_nt: TGTGACAGCAGCTTGGGACACCAAAAACTGTTTTTT

clone_size: NA
v_call: TRBV9
j_call: TRBJ1-3
d_call: NA
cdr3_aa: CASSPQRSGNTIYF
cdr3_nt: TGTGCCAGCAGCCCGCAGAGGTCTGGAAACACCATATATTTT

clone_size: NA
v_call: TRBV15
j_call: TRBJ2-1
d_call: NA
cdr3_aa: CATSSRLVIEQFF
cdr3_nt: TGTGCCACCAGCAGCCGACTAGTTATTGAGCAGTTCTTC

clone_size: NA
v_call: TRBV7-7
j_call: TRBJ1-1
d_call: NA
cdr3_aa: CASSSTMNTEAFF
cdr3_nt: TGTGCTAGCAGCTCCACTATGAACACTGAAGCTTTCTTT

clone_size: NA
v_call: TRBV19
j_call: TRBJ2-3
d_call: NA
cdr3_aa: CASRQTVPDTQYF
cdr3_nt: TGTGCCAGTAGACAGACAGTTCCAGATACGCAGTATTTT

clone_size: NA
v_call: TRBV7-9
j_call: TRBJ1-5
d_call: TRBD1
cdr3_aa: CSSSSMGQGGGQPQHF
cdr3_nt: TGTTCCAGCAGCTCAATGGGACAGGGGGGGGGTCAGCCCCAGCATTTT

clone_size: NA
v_call: TRBV12-5
j_call: TRBJ1-6
d_call: TRBD1
cdr3_aa: CASGLGTVYNSPLHF
cdr3_nt: TGTGCTAGTGGTCTTGGGACAGTCTATAATTCACCCCTCCACTTT

clone_size: NA
v_call: TRBV5-4
j_call: TRBJ2-2
d_call: TRBD2
cdr3_aa: CASSSGTSGSTGELFF
cdr3_nt: TGTGCCAGCAGCTCCGGGACTAGCGGGAGCACCGGGGAGCTGTTTTTT

clone_size: few
v_call: TRBV7-2
j_call: TRBJ2-1
d_call: TRBD2
cdr3_aa: CASSIYGTSGNEQFF
cdr3_nt: TGTGCCAGCAGCATATATGGGACTAGCGGGAATGAGCAGTTCTTC

clone_size: NA
v_call: TRBV5-1
j_call: TRBJ1-1
d_call: TRBD1
cdr3_aa: CASSLVTTGGTEAFF
cdr3_nt: TGCGCCAGCAGCTTGGTTACGACAGGGGGCACTGAAGCTTTCTTT

clone_size: NA
v_call: TRBV7-3
j_call: TRBJ2-1
d_call: TRBD2
cdr3_aa: CASSPDPAGGRNEQFF
cdr3_nt: TGTGCCAGCAGCCCGGACCCAGCGGGAGGGCGCAATGAGCAGTTCTTC

clone_size: NA
v_call: TRBV7-7
j_call: TRBJ1-3
d_call: NA
cdr3_aa: CASSLDTIGTIYF
cdr3_nt: TGTGCTAGCAGCTTAGATACCATCGGCACCATATATTTT

clone_size: NA
v_call: TRBV6-5
j_call: TRBJ2-7
d_call: TRBD1
cdr3_aa: CASSSTGTGSYEQYF
cdr3_nt: TGTGCCAGCAGTTCAACCGGGACAGGGTCCTACGAGCAGTACTTC

clone_size: NA
v_call: TRBV7-9
j_call: TRBJ1-1
d_call: NA
cdr3_aa: CASSFSGATEAFF
cdr3_nt: TGTGCCAGCAGCTTTAGTGGGGCTACTGAAGCTTTCTTT

clone_size: NA
v_call: TRBV9
j_call: TRBJ1-2
d_call: TRBD1
cdr3_aa: CASSPSTGGPYGYTF
cdr3_nt: TGTGCCAGCAGCCCCAGCACAGGGGGGCCCTATGGCTACACCTTC

clone_size: NA
v_call: TRBV5-8
j_call: TRBJ1-2
d_call: NA
cdr3_aa: CASSLGERANYGYTF
cdr3_nt: TGTGCCAGCAGCTTGGGGGAGAGGGCTAACTATGGCTACACCTTC

clone_size: few
v_call: TRBV28
j_call: TRBJ2-5
d_call: TRBD1
cdr3_aa: CASSRQGGETQYF
cdr3_nt: TGTGCCAGCAGTCGACAGGGTGGAGAGACCCAGTACTTC